This T cell receptor (beta chain) was documented in a study of blood T cell repertoires in COVID-19. TCRdb's copy holds only in-frame clones and misses some; the assay was immunoSEQ multiplex PCR. The profile shows about 150,000 clones, nearly 80% of them singletons. The CDR3 has 16 residues. J gave up 3 bases and V 4 bases, and 9 bases lay outside the gene matches. The germline gives CDR1 MRHNA, CDR2 SNTAGT. This clone was recorded once. Input material: peripheral blood. This clonotype was obtained from a man older than 75 with acute or convalescent COVID-19. The chain recombines TRBV6-4 with TRBJ1-1; 9 bases match TRBD1. The CDR3 loop is CASSGLRGQGYTEAFF. DNA for the CDR3: TGTGCCAGCAGTGGTCTACGGGGACAGGGCTACACTGAAGCTTTCTTT.